This is a list of T cell receptor beta chains from one sample in a study of monozygotic twins with inflammatory bowel disease. From the 5' RACE reads, TCRdb lists one entry per CDR3 protein and no DNA. The listing records 300,000 to 450,000 distinct CDR3 sequences. Sequenced sample: blood. The receptors shown here come from a human donor with ulcerative colitis or Crohn's disease, or a healthy co-twin of an affected twin (not recorded which). CDR3s include the opening cysteine and the closing phenylalanine or tryptophan.

j_gene | v_gene | CDR3aa
TRBJ1-4 | TRBV9 | CASSPSHRGKEKLFF
TRBJ2-2 | TRBV5-1 | CASSVGQFNTGELFF
TRBJ2-1 | TRBV3-1 | CASSQDFRGGRNEQFF
TRBJ2-1 | TRBV11-1 | CASTPPTSGEYNEQFF
TRBJ2-3 | TRBV7-2 | CASSLGGGWSTDTQYF
TRBJ2-3 | TRBV6-6 | CASRAADTQYF
TRBJ2-7 | TRBV4-1 | CASSRSMRDSSYEQYF
TRBJ2-5 | TRBV7-2 | CASSLLGGTETQYF
TRBJ2-7 | TRBV25-1 | CASSESGYEQYF
TRBJ2-2 | TRBV4-3 | CASSQEVGPGTANTGELFF
TRBJ2-3 | TRBV18 | CASSPRGGQTDTQYF
TRBJ2-6 | TRBV3-1 | CASSQEAGSSGANVLTF
TRBJ2-3 | TRBV5-5 | CASSPLGWGPDTQYF
TRBJ2-5 | TRBV6-1 | CASRPGETQYF
TRBJ2-7 | TRBV5-1 | CASSLAKASPYEQYF
TRBJ2-3 | TRBV13 | CASRAPSTDTQYF
TRBJ2-4 | TRBV5-1 | CSSRSSGGARDIQYF
TRBJ2-2 | TRBV2 | CASSEEFANTGELFF
TRBJ1-1 | TRBV5-1 | CASTSEGGTEAFF
TRBJ1-5 | TRBV11-2 | CASSLRDGRGLYSNQPQHF
TRBJ2-4 | TRBV3-1 | CASSQDRGSGGKNIQYF
TRBJ1-1 | TRBV4-3 | CASSSDRVFVNTEAFF
TRBJ1-1 | TRBV7-8 | CASSLVVVRGREGTEAFF
TRBJ2-7 | TRBV7-9 | CASSPPDRNLGEQYF
TRBJ1-5 | TRBV6-1 | CASSPQTGGGNQPQHF
TRBJ2-7 | TRBV7-2 | CASSPFGGTGAGEQYF
TRBJ2-2 | TRBV24-1 | CATSPTGMEFDVGELFF
TRBJ1-2 | TRBV19 | CASSPEHMVGYGYTF
TRBJ1-5 | TRBV18 | CASSLNSDQPQHF
TRBJ2-7 | TRBV19 | CASSIVEASPAIEQYF
TRBJ2-3 | TRBV18 | CASSPSAGGVTDTQYF
TRBJ1-1 | TRBV9 | CASSPWTGPVNTEAFF
TRBJ2-4 | TRBV7-4 | CASSLLGLVTKNIQYF
TRBJ1-5 | TRBV15 | CATSNRVIGQPQHF
TRBJ2-7 | TRBV12-3/TRBV12-4 | CASSFVRYEQYF
TRBJ1-1 | TRBV18 | CASSPGIEGEAFF
TRBJ1-2 | TRBV4-3 | CASSLTVGPVGYTF
TRBJ2-7 | TRBV6-2/TRBV6-3 | CASSQLGTENYEQYF
TRBJ2-5 | TRBV4-3 | CASSQDKQRQETQYF
TRBJ2-7 | TRBV7-2 | CASSLGPSSSYEQYF
TRBJ1-2 | TRBV6-5 | CASSYSFRAYYGYTF
TRBJ2-7 | TRBV19 | CASSNRDSIYEQYF